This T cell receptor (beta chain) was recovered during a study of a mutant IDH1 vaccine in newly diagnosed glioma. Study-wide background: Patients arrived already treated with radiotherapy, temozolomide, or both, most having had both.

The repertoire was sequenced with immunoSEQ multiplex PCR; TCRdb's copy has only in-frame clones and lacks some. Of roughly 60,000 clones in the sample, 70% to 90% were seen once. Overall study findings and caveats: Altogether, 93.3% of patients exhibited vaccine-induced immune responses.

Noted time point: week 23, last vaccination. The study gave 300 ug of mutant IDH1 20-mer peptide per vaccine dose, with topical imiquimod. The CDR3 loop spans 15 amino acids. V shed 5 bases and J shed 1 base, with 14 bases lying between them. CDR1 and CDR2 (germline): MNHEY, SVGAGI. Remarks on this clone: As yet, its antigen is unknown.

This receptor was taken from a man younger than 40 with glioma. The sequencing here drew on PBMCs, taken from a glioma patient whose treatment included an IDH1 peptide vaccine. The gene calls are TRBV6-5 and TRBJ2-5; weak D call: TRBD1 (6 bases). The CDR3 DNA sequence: TGTGCCAGCAGTGGCACAGGGACGGTCCAAGAGACCCAGTACTTC. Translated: CASSGTGTVQETQYF.